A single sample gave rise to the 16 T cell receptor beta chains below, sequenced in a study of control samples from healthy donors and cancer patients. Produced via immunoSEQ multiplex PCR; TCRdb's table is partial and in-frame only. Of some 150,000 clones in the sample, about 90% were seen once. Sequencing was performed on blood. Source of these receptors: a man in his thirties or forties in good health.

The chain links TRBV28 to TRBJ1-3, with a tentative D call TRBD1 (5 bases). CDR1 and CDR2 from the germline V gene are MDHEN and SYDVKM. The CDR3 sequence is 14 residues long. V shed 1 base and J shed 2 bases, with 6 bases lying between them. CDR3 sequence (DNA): TGTGCCAGCAGTTTATTGACAGCTGGAAACACCATATATTTT. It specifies CASSLLTAGNTIYF.

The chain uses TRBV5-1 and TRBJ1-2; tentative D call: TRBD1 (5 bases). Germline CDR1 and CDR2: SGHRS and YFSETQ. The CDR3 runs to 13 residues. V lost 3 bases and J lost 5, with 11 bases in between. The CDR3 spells CASSSQEGYGYTF. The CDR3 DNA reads TGCGCCAGCAGCTCACAGGAGGGGTATGGCTACACCTTC.

The CDR3 coding sequence is TGTGCCAGCAGCTATGACACCCACAATGAGCAGTTCTTC. This encodes CASSYDTHNEQFF. The chain joins TRBV11-3 to TRBJ2-1; D is unresolved. Germline CDR1 and CDR2: SGHNT and YENEEA. The CDR3 spans 13 residues. The V end was cut by 4 bases, the J end by 5 bases, with 9 bases between.

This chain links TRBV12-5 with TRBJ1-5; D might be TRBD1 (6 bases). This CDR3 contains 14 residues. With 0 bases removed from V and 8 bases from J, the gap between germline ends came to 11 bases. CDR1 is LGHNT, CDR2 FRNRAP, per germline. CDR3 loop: CASGLVQGREPQHF. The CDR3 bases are TGTGCTAGTGGTTTGGTACAGGGCAGGGAGCCCCAGCATTTT.

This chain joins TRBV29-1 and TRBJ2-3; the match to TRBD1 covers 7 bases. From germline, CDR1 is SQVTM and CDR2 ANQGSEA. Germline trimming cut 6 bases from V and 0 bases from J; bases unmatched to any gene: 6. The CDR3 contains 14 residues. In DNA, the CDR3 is TGCAGCGTCGCCGGGACAGCTAGCACAGATACGCAGTATTTT. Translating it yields CSVAGTASTDTQYF.

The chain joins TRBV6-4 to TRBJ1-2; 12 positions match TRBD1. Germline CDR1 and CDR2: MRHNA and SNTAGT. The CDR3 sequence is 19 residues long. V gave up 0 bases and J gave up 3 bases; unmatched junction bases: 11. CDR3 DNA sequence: TGTGCCAGCAGTGACTCGTTCCCGGGACAGGGGGCGCGGTACTATGGCTACACCTTC. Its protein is CASSDSFPGQGARYYGYTF.

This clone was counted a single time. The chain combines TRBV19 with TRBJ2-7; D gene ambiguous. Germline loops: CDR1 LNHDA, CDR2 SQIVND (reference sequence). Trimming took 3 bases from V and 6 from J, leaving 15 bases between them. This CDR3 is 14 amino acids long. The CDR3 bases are TGTGCCAGTAGTATCTTCAGGAATCCCTCCGAGCAGTACTTC. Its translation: CASSIFRNPSEQYF. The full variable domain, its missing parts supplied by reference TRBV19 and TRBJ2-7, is DGGITQSPKYLFRKEGQNVTLSCEQNLNHDAMYWYRQDPGQGLRLIYYSQIVNDFQKGDIAEGYSVSREKKESFPLTVTSAQKNPTAFYLCASSIFRNPSEQYFGPGTRLTVT.

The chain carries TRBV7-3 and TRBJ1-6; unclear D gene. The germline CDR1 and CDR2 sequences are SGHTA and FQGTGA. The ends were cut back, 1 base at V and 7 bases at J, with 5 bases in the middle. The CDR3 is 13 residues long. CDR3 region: CASSLSHNSPLHF. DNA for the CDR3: TGTGCCAGCAGCTTAAGTCACAATTCACCCCTCCACTTT.

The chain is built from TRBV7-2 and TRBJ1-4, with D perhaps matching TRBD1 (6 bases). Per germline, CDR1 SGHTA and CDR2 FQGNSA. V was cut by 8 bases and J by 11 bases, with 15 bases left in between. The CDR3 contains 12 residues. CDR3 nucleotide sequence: TGTGCCAGCTGGGGGATAGGGGGTAAACTGTTTTTT. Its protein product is CASWGIGGKLFF.

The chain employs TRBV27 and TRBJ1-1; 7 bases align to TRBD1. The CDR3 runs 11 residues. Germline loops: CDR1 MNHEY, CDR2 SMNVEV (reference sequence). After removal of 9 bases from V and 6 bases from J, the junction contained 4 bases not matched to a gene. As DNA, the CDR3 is TGTGCCAGGCCGACAGGGCCTGAAGCTTTCTTT. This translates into CARPTGPEAFF.

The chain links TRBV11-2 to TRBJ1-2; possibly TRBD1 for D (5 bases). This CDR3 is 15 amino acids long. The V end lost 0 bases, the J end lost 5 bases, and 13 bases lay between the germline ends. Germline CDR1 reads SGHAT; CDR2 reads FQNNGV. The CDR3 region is CASSLESGTDYGYTF. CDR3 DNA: TGTGCCAGCAGCTTAGAATCAGGGACGGATTATGGCTACACCTTC.

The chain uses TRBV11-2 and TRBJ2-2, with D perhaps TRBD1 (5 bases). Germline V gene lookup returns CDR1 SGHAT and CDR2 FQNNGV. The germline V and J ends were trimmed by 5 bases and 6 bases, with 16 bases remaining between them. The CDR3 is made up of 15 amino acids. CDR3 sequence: CASSPGGARAGELFF. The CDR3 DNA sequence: TGTGCCAGCAGCCCTGGTGGGGCCAGAGCCGGGGAGCTGTTTTTT.

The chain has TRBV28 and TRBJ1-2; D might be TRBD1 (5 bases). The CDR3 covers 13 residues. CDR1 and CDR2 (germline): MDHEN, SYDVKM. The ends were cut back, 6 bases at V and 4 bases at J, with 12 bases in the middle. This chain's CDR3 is CASSPPGTYGYTF. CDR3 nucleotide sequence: TGTGCCAGCAGCCCGCCAGGGACCTATGGCTACACCTTC.

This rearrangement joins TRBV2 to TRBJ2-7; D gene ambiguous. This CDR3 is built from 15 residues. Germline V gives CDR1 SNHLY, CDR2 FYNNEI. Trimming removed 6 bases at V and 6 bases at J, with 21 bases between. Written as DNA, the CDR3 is TGTGCCAGCAGGTCGTACTTCGGGCTCTCCGGCGAGCAGTACTTC. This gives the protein CASRSYFGLSGEQYF.

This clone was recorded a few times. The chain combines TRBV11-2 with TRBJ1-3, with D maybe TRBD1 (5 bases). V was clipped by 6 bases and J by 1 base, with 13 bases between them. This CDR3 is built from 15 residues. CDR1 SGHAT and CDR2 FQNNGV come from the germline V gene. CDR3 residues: CASRLQAFSGNTIYF. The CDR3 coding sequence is TGTGCCAGCAGACTACAGGCCTTTTCTGGAAACACCATATATTTT.

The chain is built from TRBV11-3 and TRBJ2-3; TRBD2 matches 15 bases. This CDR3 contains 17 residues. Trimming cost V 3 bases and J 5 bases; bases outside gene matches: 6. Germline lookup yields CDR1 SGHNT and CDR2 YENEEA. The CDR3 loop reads CASSFGLAGGPGDTQYF. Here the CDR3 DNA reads TGTGCCAGCAGCTTCGGACTAGCGGGGGGGCCGGGAGATACGCAGTATTTT.